This T cell receptor (beta chain) is drawn from a study of cytomegalovirus exposure and HLA in healthy donors. Trimming left V 2 bases short and J 17 bases short, with 19 bases between. Germline loops: CDR1 MNHNS, CDR2 SASEGT. The CDR3 is made up of 14 amino acids. In the PCR, 60 Vbeta and 13 Jbeta primers were used. The data were produced by immunoSEQ multiplex PCR, yet TCRdb's version contains in-frame clones alone and is incomplete. The profile shows approximately 150,000 clones, approximately 80% of them singletons. This chain connects TRBV6-1 to TRBJ1-6; D not certain. The specimen sequenced was PBMCs. The TCR comes from a woman aged 18-29 years in good health and CMV-seropositive. The CDR3 DNA is TGTGCCAGCAGTGAACAAGGGATAGGGAGCCAGGTCCACTTT. This translates into CASSEQGIGSQVHF.